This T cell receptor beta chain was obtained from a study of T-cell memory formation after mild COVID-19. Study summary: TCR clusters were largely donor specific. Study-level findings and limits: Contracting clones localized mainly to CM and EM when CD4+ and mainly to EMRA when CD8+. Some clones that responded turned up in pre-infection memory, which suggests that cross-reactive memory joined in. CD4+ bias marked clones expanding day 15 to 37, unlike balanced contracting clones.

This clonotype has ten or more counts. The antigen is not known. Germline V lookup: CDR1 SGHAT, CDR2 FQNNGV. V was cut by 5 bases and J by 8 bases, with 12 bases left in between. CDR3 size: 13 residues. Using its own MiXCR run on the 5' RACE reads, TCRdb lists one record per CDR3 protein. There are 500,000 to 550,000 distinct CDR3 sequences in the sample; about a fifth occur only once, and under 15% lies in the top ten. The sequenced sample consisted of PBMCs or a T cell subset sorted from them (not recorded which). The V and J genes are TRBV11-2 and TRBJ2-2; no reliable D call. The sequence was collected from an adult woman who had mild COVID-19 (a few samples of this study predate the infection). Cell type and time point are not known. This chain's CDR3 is CASSQMRAGELFF. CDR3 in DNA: TGTGCCAGCAGCCAGATGAGAGCTGGGGAGCTGTTTTTT. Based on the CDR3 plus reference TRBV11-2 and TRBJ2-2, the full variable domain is EAGVAQSPRYKIIEKRQSVAFWCNPISGHATLYWYQQILGQGPKLLIQFQNNGVVDDSQLPKDRFSAERLKGVDSTLKIQPAKLEDSAVYLCASSQMRAGELFFGEGSRLTVL.